Detailed here is one TCR beta chain. As yet, its antigen is unknown. Authors of the study amplified TCR beta CDR3 regions from RNA transcripts. TCR CDR3 underwent first-round RT-PCR with the HTBI primer set. TCRdb passed the multiplex PCR reads through MiXCR, listing each CDR3 protein once. The repertoire holds hundreds of thousands of distinct CDR3 sequences, with roughly a quarter as singletons. Under 3 months was the duration of disease in ophthalmopathy patients, who also had a Clinical Activity Score of at least 3 and a NOSPECS grade of at least 4. Not enrolled were patients with uncontrolled infection, other autoimmune disease, pregnancy or lactation. The sample originates from a study of T cells in Graves' hyperthyroidism and ophthalmopathy. Study-wide findings and caveats: Through a model of 13 V-J features, ophthalmopathy was separated from stable hyperthyroidism. Blood also showed most of the thyroid clonotypes that were expanded above 0.001.

J gave up 1 base and V 10 bases, and 9 bases lay outside the gene matches. The CDR3 runs to 14 residues. Germline V gene sequence: CDR1 SNHLY, CDR2 FYNNEI. The specimen was blood. This receptor was taken from a woman in her twenties or thirties with Graves' ophthalmopathy. The chain couples TRBV2 to TRBJ2-7, with 8 positions matching TRBD1. The CDR3 region is CATKPDRESYEQYF. As DNA, the CDR3 is TGTGCCACCAAACCGGACAGGGAATCCTACGAGCAGTACTTC.